A single sample gave rise to the 22 T cell receptor beta chains below, sequenced in a study of tissue T cells after allogeneic stem cell transplantation. This table comes from immunoSEQ multiplex PCR, and its TCRdb copy is limited to in-frame clones, with some not included. The sample lists 5,000 to 6,500 clones; roughly 70% were seen once. Sequenced material: tissue from the stomach, taken at autopsy. Receptors originate from a woman aged 18-55 years with breast cancer.

This clone showed up just once. The rearrangement joins TRBV19 to TRBJ1-5, with 8 bases identical to TRBD1. CDR1 LNHDA and CDR2 SQIVND come from the germline V gene (reference sequence). Trimming removed 7 bases from V and 4 bases from J; junction bases left unmatched: 6. The CDR3 consists of 14 residues. The CDR3 nucleotides are TGTGCCAGTATTCGGACAGGGATAAATCAGCCCCAGCATTTT. Encoded protein: CASIRTGINQPQHF.

The J gene is TRBJ2-7, the V gene TRBV1; the table gives TRBD2 as D, unverified against the DNA. TRBV1 is deemed a pseudogene. The CDR3 spans 17 residues. This chain's CDR3 is CTSRSGGLAGLSYEQYF. The CDR3 DNA follows: TGCACCAGCAGGTCAGGGGGACTAGCGGGGCTCTCCTACGAGCAGTACTTC.

This clone is labeled medium-sized (0.01 to 0.1%). This chain connects TRBV5-6 to TRBJ2-3; 8 nucleotides line up with TRBD2. The CDR3 spans 15 residues. The germline CDR1 and CDR2 sequences are SGHDT and YYEEEE. Germline trimming cut 2 bases from V and 2 bases from J; bases unmatched to any gene: 4. This CDR3 is CASSFSGGATDTQYF. DNA for the CDR3: TGTGCCAGCAGCTTCTCCGGGGGGGCCACAGATACGCAGTATTTT.

The chain couples TRBV27 to TRBJ1-6; a weak D match, TRBD1 (5 bases). V lost 6 bases and J lost 6, with 18 bases in between. This CDR3 has 16 residues. In germline, CDR1 is MNHEY, CDR2 SMNVEV (reference sequence). DNA of the CDR3: TGTGCCAGCAGGCATGCCCCGACAGAAGCTAATTCACCCCTCCACTTT. Translation: CASRHAPTEANSPLHF.

The chain is built from TRBV9 and TRBJ2-7; 9 nucleotides line up with TRBD1. Germline CDR1 SGDLS, CDR2 YYNGEE. V dropped 3 bases and J dropped 9; count of bases not matched to a gene: 13. This CDR3 has 15 residues. The CDR3, as DNA: TGTGCCAGCAGCGAGGGGGGACAGGGCGGTGGGAGGCAGTACTTC. Its protein product is CASSEGGQGGGRQYF. The variable domain in full, completed from reference TRBV9 and TRBJ2-7, reads DSGVTQTPKHLITATGQRVTLRCSPRSGDLSVYWYQQSLDQGLQFLIQYYNGEERAKGNILERFSAQQFPDLHSELNLSSLELGDSALYFCASSEGGQGGGRQYFGPGTRLTVT.

This clone was recorded only once. V gene TRBV19 combines with J gene TRBJ1-2; D unclear. This CDR3 has 13 amino acids. V was clipped by 7 bases and J by 1 base, with 10 bases between them. Germline V gene data show CDR1 as LNHDA and CDR2 as SQIVND (reference sequence). In DNA form, the CDR3 reads TGTGCCAGTACCGCCCATGGTAACTATGGCTACACCTTC. This gives the protein CASTAHGNYGYTF.

This clone was picked up a small number of times. The chain uses TRBV27 and TRBJ1-4, with D unclear. Germline values: CDR1 MNHEY, CDR2 SMNVEV (reference sequence). The CDR3 spans 15 residues. V gave up 3 bases and J gave up 8 bases, with 16 bases separating them. This chain's CDR3 is CASSFGRAVGEKLFF. CDR3 DNA: TGTGCCAGCAGTTTTGGTAGGGCGGTCGGGGAAAAACTGTTTTTT.

Only a few counts were recorded for this clone. V and J are TRBV24-1 and TRBJ1-5; D remains unclear. Germline CDR1 and CDR2: KGHDR and SFDVKD. Trimming took off 1 base at V and 5 bases at J, with 17 bases between the two ends. The CDR3 totals 17 residues. CDR3 sequence (DNA): TGTGCCACCAGTGATTTATTCGGCGGCCCCCCACATCAGCCCCAGCATTTT. Translating it yields CATSDLFGGPPHQPQHF.

This chain connects TRBV11-2 to TRBJ2-1; maybe TRBD2 (5 bases). The CDR3 is 13 amino acids. V was cut by 1 base and J by 10 bases, with 11 bases left in between. In germline, CDR1 is SGHAT, CDR2 FQNNGV. The CDR3 DNA sequence: TGTGCCAGCAGCTTAGTCCGCTCGGGGGAGCAGTTCTTC. Translated, it gives CASSLVRSGEQFF.

This clone has just a few counts. The chain combines TRBV28 with TRBJ2-1, with 8 bases matching TRBD1. Losses at the gene ends were 3 bases for V and 6 bases for J; bases not matched to a gene: 7. Germline V gene sequence: CDR1 MDHEN, CDR2 SYDVKM. This CDR3 has 15 residues. The CDR3 loop reads CASSFLDRGSNEQFF. In nucleotides, the CDR3 is TGTGCCAGCAGTTTTCTCGACAGGGGTAGCAATGAGCAGTTCTTC.

This chain connects TRBV30 to TRBJ2-1; 13 positions match TRBD2. Looked up from germline, CDR1 is GTSNPN and CDR2 is SVGIG (reference sequence). V was clipped by 4 bases and J by 8 bases; unmatched bases: 8. This CDR3 has 15 amino acids. Here the CDR3 reads CAWTLTSGRAYEQFF. CDR3 coding DNA: TGTGCCTGGACCTTAACTAGCGGGAGGGCCTATGAGCAGTTCTTC.

The chain is built from TRBV21-1 and TRBJ2-2; the D call of TRBD2 is as the table states it, not checked on the DNA. TRBV21-1 is listed as a pseudogene. The CDR3 runs 22 residues. CDR3 in DNA: TGTGCCAGCAGCACAAAGTCCAGGATCGGGAGGACTAGCGGGGGGGCGGCCGGGGAGCTGTTTTTT. Its translation: CASSTKSRIGRTSGGAAGELFF.

V is TRBV10-3 and J is TRBJ2-5; 12 bases fit TRBD2. V dropped 7 bases and J dropped 5; count of bases not matched to a gene: 5. CDR1 ENHRY and CDR2 SYGVKD come from the germline V gene. This CDR3 is 14 amino acids long. CDR3 nucleotides: TGTGCCATCATATTGCTAGCGGGGGGGGAGACCCAGTACTTC. Translation: CAIILLAGGETQYF.

V gene TRBV12-3 or TRBV12-4 combines with J gene TRBJ1-1, with TRBD1 matching 9 bases. J lost 4 bases, V lost 6 bases, and 3 bases had no gene match. CDR3 length: 13 amino acids. In DNA, the CDR3 is TGTGCCAGCAGCCAGACAGGGGGCACTGAAGCTTTCTTT. Residues: CASSQTGGTEAFF.

The CDR3 is CASSLIPQGGNIQYF. The CDR3 bases are TGTGCCAGCAGCTTAATACCGCAGGGAGGAAACATTCAGTACTTC. The chain carries TRBV7-9 and TRBJ2-4, with a tentative D call TRBD2 (6 bases). Germline V lookup: CDR1 SEHNR, CDR2 FQNEAQ (reference sequence). The CDR3 runs to 15 residues. The V end was cut by 2 bases, the J end by 6 bases, with 14 bases between.

The V call is TRBV13, the J call TRBJ1-6; D gene unclear. Looked up from germline, CDR1 is PRHDT and CDR2 is FYEKMQ (reference sequence). CDR3 length: 13 residues. The V gene lost 0 bases and the J gene lost 7 bases, with 4 bases spanning the gap. CDR3 loop: CASSLGGNSPLHF. In DNA, the CDR3 is TGTGCCAGCAGCTTAGGGGGGAATTCACCCCTCCACTTT.

The CDR3: CASSPIRDSTDTQYF. CDR3 DNA: TGTGCCAGCAGCCCGATTCGGGACAGCACAGATACGCAGTATTTT. V and J are TRBV7-8 and TRBJ2-3; D may be TRBD1 or TRBD2 (5 bases each). Looked up from germline, CDR1 is SGHVS and CDR2 is FQNEAQ. Trimming cost V 5 bases and J 0 bases, with 12 bases left between them. The CDR3 runs 15 residues.

The chain links TRBV4-3 to TRBJ2-2; D is unclear. Per the germline V gene, CDR1 is LGHNA and CDR2 is YSLEER. V was cut by 0 bases and J by 0 bases, with 11 bases left in between. This CDR3 has 17 residues. The CDR3 DNA reads as TGCGCCAGCAGCCAAGATCTCGTATCGGCGAACACCGGGGAGCTGTTTTTT. It is translated as CASSQDLVSANTGELFF.

The CDR3 DNA follows: TGTGCCAGCAGTGAACCTAGGGGGCAGGGCGGGGAGCTGTTTTTT. This codes for CASSEPRGQGGELFF. The chain carries TRBV6-1 and TRBJ2-2; 7 bases fit TRBD1. V lost 2 bases and J lost 7; bases outside the gene matches: 7. This CDR3 spans 15 amino acids. CDR1 is MNHNS, CDR2 SASEGT, per germline.

This clone was observed a few times. The chain recombines TRBV9 with TRBJ2-7; TRBD1 agrees at 8 bases. CDR3 length: 15 amino acids. Germline CDR1 is SGDLS and CDR2 is YYNGEE. The V gene end was trimmed by 5 bases and the J gene end by 3 bases; junction bases not matched to a gene: 10. This chain's CDR3 is CASSPTGTGVYEQYF. Here the CDR3 DNA reads TGTGCCAGCAGTCCTACCGGGACAGGAGTCTACGAGCAGTACTTC.

This chain connects TRBV10-1 to TRBJ1-5; D uncertain. The V gene lost 3 bases and the J gene lost 7 bases, with 7 bases spanning the gap. The germline V gene encodes CDR1 WNHNN and CDR2 SYGVQD (reference sequence). CDR3 length: 12 amino acids. CDR3 loop: CASSERRQPQHF. CDR3 DNA: TGCGCCAGCAGTGAAAGGCGGCAGCCCCAGCATTTT.

The chain couples TRBV6-5 to TRBJ2-5; D ambiguous. V was shortened by 8 bases and J by 3 bases, with 13 bases between the two germline ends. The germline V gene has CDR1 MNHEY and CDR2 SVGAGI. The CDR3 contains 13 residues. CDR3 coding DNA: TGTGCCAGCGGAAACCTCATGGAAGAGACCCAGTACTTC. This sequence encodes CASGNLMEETQYF.